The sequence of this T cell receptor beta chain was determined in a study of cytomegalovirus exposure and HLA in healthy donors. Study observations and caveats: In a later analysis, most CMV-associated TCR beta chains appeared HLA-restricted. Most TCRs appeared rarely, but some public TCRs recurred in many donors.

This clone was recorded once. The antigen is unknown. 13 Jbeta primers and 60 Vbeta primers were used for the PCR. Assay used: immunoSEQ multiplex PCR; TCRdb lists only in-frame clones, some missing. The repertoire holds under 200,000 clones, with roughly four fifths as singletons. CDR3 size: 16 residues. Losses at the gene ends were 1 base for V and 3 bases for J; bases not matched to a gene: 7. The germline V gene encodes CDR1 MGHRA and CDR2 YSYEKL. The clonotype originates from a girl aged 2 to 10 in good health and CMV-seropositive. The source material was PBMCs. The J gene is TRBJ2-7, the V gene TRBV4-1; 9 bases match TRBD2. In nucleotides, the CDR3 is TGCGCCAGCAGCCAAGGGCGGGGGGGCCTAAGCTACGAGCAGTACTTC. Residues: CASSQGRGGLSYEQYF.